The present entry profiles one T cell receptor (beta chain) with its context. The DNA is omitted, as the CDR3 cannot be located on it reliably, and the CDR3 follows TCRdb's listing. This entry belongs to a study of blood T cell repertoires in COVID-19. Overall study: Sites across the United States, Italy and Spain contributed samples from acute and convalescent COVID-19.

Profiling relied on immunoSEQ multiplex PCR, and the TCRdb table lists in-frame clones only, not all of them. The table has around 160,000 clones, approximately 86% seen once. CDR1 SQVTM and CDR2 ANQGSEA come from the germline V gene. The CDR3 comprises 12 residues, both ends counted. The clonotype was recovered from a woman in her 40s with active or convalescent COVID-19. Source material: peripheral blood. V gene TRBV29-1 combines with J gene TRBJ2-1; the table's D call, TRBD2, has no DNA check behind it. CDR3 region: CSVGTGTRGRFF.